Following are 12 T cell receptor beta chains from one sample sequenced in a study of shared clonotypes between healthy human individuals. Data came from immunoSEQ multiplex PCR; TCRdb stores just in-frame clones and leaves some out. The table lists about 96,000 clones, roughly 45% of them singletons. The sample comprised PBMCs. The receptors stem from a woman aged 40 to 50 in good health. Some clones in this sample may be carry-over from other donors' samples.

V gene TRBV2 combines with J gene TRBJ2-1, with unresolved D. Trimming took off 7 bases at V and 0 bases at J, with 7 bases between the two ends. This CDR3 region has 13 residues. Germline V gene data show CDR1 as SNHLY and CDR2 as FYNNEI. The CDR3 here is CASTPDSYNEQFF. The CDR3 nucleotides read TGTGCCAGCACTCCCGACTCCTACAATGAGCAGTTCTTC.

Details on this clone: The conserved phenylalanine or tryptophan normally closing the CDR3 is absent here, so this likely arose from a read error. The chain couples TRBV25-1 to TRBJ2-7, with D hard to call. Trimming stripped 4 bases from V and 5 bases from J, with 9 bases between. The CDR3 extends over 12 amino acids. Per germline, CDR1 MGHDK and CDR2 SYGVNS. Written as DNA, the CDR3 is TGTGCCAGCAGTGTAAGCCGGAACGAGCAGTACCTC. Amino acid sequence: CASSVSRNEQYL.

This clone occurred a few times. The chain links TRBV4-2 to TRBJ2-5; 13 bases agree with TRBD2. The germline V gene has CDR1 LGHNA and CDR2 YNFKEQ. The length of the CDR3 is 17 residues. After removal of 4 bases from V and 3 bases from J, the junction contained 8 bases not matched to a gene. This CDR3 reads CASSRPLAGGSKETQYF. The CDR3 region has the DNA TGTGCCAGCAGCCGCCCACTAGCGGGAGGGAGTAAAGAGACCCAGTACTTC.

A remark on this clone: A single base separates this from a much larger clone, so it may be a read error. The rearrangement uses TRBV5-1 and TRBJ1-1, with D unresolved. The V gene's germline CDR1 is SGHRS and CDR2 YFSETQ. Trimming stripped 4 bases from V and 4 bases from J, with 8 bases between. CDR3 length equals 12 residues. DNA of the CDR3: TGCGCCAGCAGCGACTGGAGCACTGAAGCTTTCTTT. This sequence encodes CASSDWSTEAFF.

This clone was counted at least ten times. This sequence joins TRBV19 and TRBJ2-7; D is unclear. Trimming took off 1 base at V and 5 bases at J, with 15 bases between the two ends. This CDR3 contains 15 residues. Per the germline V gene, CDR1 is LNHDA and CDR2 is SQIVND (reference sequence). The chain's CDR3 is CASSIGWQAANEQYF. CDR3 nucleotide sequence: TGTGCCAGTAGTATAGGTTGGCAGGCTGCAAACGAGCAGTACTTC.

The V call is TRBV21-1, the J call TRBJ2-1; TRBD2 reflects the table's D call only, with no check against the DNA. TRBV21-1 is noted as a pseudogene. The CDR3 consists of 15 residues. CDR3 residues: CASSKATTSVYEQFF. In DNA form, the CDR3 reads TGTGCCAGCAGCAAAGCGACGACTAGCGTGTATGAGCAGTTCTTC.

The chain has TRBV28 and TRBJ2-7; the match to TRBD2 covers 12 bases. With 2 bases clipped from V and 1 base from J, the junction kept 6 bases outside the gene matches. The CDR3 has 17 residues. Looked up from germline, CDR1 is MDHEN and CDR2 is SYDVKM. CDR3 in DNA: TGTGCCAGCAGTTTACGTACTAGCGGGAGGCCATCCTACGAGCAGTACTTC. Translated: CASSLRTSGRPSYEQYF.

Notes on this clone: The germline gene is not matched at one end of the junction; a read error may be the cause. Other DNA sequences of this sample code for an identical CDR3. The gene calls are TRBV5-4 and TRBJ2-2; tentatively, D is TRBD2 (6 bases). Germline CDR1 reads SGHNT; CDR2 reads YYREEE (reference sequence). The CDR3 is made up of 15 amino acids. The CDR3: CASSRGTRDTGELFF. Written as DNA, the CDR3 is TGTGCCAGCAGCCGAGGGACTCGAGACACCGGGGAGCTGTTTTTC.

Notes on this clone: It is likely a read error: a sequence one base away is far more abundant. CDR3 region: CAWSPTASVAQYF. The CDR3 DNA follows: TGTGCCTGGAGTCCCACAGCCTCCGTGGCCCAGTACTTC. The chain has TRBV30 and TRBJ2-5; no definite D call. V lost 2 bases and J 9 bases, leaving 16 bases between the germline ends. CDR1 GTSNPN and CDR2 SVGIG come from the germline V gene (reference sequence). This CDR3 is 13 amino acids long. The variable domain in full, completed from reference TRBV30 and TRBJ2-5, reads SQTIHQWPATLVQPVGSPLSLECTVEGTSNPNLYWYRQAAGRGLQLLFYSVGIGQISSEVPQNLSASRPQDRQFILSSKKLLLSDSGFYLCAWSPTASVAQYFGPGTRLLVL.

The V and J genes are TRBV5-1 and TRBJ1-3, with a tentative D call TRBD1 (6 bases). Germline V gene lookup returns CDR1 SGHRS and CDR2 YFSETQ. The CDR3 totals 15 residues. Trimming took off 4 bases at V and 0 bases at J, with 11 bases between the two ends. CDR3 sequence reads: CASSPRTVSGNTIYF. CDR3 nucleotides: TGCGCCAGCAGCCCAAGGACAGTCTCTGGAAACACCATATATTTT.

Here the CDR3 reads CASSAGDTSWDTEAFF. CDR3 coding DNA: TGCGCCAGCAGCGCCGGGGACACCTCCTGGGACACTGAAGCTTTCTTT. The J gene is TRBJ1-1, the V gene TRBV5-1, with D possibly matching TRBD1 (6 bases). Deletions cut 4 bases from V and 3 bases from J, with 19 bases between. The CDR3 runs to 16 residues. From germline, CDR1 is SGHRS and CDR2 YFSETQ.

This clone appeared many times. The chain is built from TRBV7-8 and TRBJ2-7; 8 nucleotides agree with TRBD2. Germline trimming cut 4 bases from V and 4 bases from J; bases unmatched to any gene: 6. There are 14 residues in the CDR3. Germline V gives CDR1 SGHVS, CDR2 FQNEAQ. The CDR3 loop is CASSSSSGSYEQYF. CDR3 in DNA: TGTGCCAGCAGCTCCTCTAGCGGGTCATACGAGCAGTACTTC.